This entry lists 9 T cell receptor beta chains sequenced from one sample in a study of blood T cell repertoires in COVID-19. Libraries were prepared by immunoSEQ multiplex PCR; TCRdb keeps only in-frame clonotypes and omits some of them. Among about 60,000 clones listed, approximately 80% were seen once. Sample: peripheral blood. Receptor source: a man over 45 with COVID-19, enrolled during active disease.

This clone was counted between two and nine times. This chain joins TRBV7-9 and TRBJ2-7; 7 bases are shared with TRBD2. V lost 5 bases to trimming and J lost 2 bases; unmatched junction nucleotides: 6. Per germline, CDR1 SEHNR and CDR2 FQNEAQ (reference sequence). The CDR3 length is 14 residues. CDR3 bases: TGTGCCAGCAGCCAACCGGGACTACCCTACGAGCAGTACTTC. The encoded protein is CASSQPGLPYEQYF.

V gene TRBV10-3 combines with J gene TRBJ2-7; D is undetermined. Trimming left V 5 bases short and J 0 bases short, with 11 bases between. The CDR3 loop spans 14 amino acids. The germline gives CDR1 ENHRY, CDR2 SYGVKD. CDR3 DNA sequence: TGTGCCATCAGTAGCGCGGAACTCTCCTACGAGCAGTACTTC. Translation: CAISSAELSYEQYF.

The chain links TRBV24-1 to TRBJ2-2; D remains unclear. Per germline, CDR1 KGHDR and CDR2 SFDVKD. There are 14 residues in the CDR3. Trimming left V 0 bases short and J 4 bases short, with 5 bases between. In DNA, the CDR3 is TGTGCCACCAGTGATTTGCGGGTCACCGGGGAGCTGTTTTTT. This codes for CATSDLRVTGELFF.

This clone has just a few counts. The J gene is TRBJ2-2, the V gene TRBV10-3; a weak D match, TRBD2 (5 bases). Trimming took 6 bases from V and 2 from J, leaving 22 bases between them. Germline V gene data show CDR1 as ENHRY and CDR2 as SYGVKD. The CDR3 covers 18 residues. The CDR3 loop reads CAISRPVEGIRNTGELFF. The DNA for the CDR3 is TGTGCCATCAGCCGTCCTGTAGAGGGTATACGTAACACCGGGGAGCTGTTTTTT.

The chain uses TRBV27 and TRBJ2-4; no reliable D call. The CDR3 runs 13 residues. CDR1 is MNHEY, CDR2 SMNVEV, per germline (reference sequence). Trimming removed 5 bases at V and 8 bases at J, with 13 bases between. The CDR3 DNA sequence: TGTGCCAGCAGTCGACAACACAGAGACATTCAGTACTTC. Amino acid sequence: CASSRQHRDIQYF.

The V call is TRBV30, the J call TRBJ2-7, with a weak D call TRBD1 (5 bases). The CDR3 runs to 12 residues. The V and J ends lost 5 bases and 5 bases respectively, with 13 bases between them. The germline gives CDR1 GTSNPN, CDR2 SVGIG (reference sequence). The CDR3 nucleotides are TGTGCCTGGCATGCAGGGTCTCACGAGCAGTACTTC. Its translation is CAWHAGSHEQYF.

The chain uses TRBV19 and TRBJ1-1; 8 nucleotides agree with TRBD1. The CDR3 is 15 amino acids. Trimming cost V 6 bases and J 5 bases; bases outside gene matches: 11. Germline values: CDR1 LNHDA, CDR2 SQIVND (reference sequence). CDR3 nucleotide sequence: TGTGCCAGTAGACGTGGACAGGGTAAATGGACTGAAGCTTTCTTT. Protein: CASRRGQGKWTEAFF.

The CDR3 DNA sequence: TGTGCCAGCAGTGAAAGGGGCGGAGTGGGCAATCAGCCCCAGCATTTT. It codes for CASSERGGVGNQPQHF. The genes are TRBV6-1 and TRBJ1-5, with D tentatively TRBD1 (5 bases). Germline V CDR1 and CDR2: MNHNS, SASEGT. V was pared by 2 bases and J by 2 bases, with 13 bases between. The CDR3 extends over 16 amino acids.

The V call is TRBV7-6, the J call TRBJ2-1, with a possible D match to TRBD2 (5 bases). CDR1 and CDR2 (germline): SGHVS, FNYEAQ. The CDR3 covers 15 residues. Trimming took off 5 bases at V and 4 bases at J, with 15 bases between the two ends. Written as DNA, the CDR3 is TGTGCCAGCAGCGCCCCGGGAAGTCCTTACAATGAGCAGTTCTTC. Protein sequence: CASSAPGSPYNEQFF. Full variable domain (rest looked up from reference TRBV7-6 and TRBJ2-1): GAGVSQSPRYKVTKRGQDVALRCDPISGHVSLYWYRQALGQGPEFLTYFNYEAQQDKSGLPNDRFSAERPEGSISTLTIQRTEQRDSAMYRCASSAPGSPYNEQFFGPGTRLTVL.